This T cell receptor beta chain is drawn from a study of T cell responses to AZD1222 COVID-19 vaccine. The CDR3 runs 14 residues. Trimming removed 7 bases from V and 5 bases from J, with 15 bases in between. CDR1 and CDR2 from the germline V gene are SEHNR and FQNEAQ (reference sequence). Second-dose timings of about 4 or about 12 weeks were pooled. Some clones are missing from TCRdb's copy, which holds only in-frame ones; the method was immunoSEQ multiplex PCR. Here the sample spans around 150,000 clones, approximately 95% being singletons. The sequences come from peripheral blood, collected 28 days after the second AZD1222 dose. This sequence joins TRBV7-9 and TRBJ1-5; a weak D match, TRBD1 (5 bases). This receptor was obtained from an adult who received the AZD1222 COVID-19 vaccine. The CDR3 DNA is TGTGCCAGCAAGGGACCCGGGCCCCATCAGCCCCAGCATTTT. Translating gives CASKGPGPHQPQHF.